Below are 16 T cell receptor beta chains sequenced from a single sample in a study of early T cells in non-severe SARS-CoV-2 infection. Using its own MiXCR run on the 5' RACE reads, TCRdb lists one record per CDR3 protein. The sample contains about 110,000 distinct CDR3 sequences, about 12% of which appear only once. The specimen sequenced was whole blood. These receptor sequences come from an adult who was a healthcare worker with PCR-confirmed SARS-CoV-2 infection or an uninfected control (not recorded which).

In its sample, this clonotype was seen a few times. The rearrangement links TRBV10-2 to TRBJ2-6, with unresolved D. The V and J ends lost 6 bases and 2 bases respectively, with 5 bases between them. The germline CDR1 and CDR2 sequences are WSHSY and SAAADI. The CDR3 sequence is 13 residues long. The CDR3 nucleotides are TGCGCCAGCAGGGGGACTGGGGCCAACGTCCTGACTTTC. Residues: CASRGTGANVLTF.

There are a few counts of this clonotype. The DNA of the CDR3 is TGTGCCAGCAGCCGCCTCCCACACTCCTACGAGCAGTACTTC. Protein sequence: CASSRLPHSYEQYF. This chain connects TRBV6-5 to TRBJ2-7; D uncertain. Trimming cost V 6 bases and J 0 bases, with 12 bases left between them. The CDR3 has 14 amino acids. Germline V gives CDR1 MNHEY, CDR2 SVGAGI.

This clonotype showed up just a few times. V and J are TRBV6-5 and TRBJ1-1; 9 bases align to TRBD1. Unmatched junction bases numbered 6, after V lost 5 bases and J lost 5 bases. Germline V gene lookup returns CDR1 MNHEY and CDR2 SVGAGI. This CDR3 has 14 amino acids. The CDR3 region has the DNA TGTGCCAGCAGTAACAGGGGGCGAGGGACTGAAGCTTTCTTT. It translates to CASSNRGRGTEAFF.

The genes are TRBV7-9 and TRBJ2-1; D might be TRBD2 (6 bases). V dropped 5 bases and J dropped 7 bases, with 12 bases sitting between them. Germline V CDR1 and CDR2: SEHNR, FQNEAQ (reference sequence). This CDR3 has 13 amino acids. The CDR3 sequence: CASSTTSTNEQFF. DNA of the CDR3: TGTGCCAGCAGCACCACTAGCACGAATGAGCAGTTCTTC.

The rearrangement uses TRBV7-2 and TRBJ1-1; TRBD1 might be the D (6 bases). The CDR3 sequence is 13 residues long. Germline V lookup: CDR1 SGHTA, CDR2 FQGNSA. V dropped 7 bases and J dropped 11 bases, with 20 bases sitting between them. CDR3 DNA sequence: TGTGCCAGCACCCAAATCGGCGGGGGGGCGGCTTTCTTT. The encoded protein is CASTQIGGGAAFF.

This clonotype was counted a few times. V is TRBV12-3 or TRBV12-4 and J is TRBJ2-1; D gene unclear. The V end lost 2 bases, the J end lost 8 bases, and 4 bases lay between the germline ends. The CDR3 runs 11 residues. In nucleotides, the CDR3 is TGTGCCAGCAGTTTACGTGATGAGCAGTTCTTC. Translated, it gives CASSLRDEQFF.

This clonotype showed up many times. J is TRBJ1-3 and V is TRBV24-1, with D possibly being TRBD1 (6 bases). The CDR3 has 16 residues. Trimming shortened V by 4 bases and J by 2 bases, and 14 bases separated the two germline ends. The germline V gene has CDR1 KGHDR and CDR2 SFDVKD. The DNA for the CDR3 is TGTGCCACCAGTGAGGCCGGGACACAAGCTGGAAACACCATATATTTT. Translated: CATSEAGTQAGNTIYF.

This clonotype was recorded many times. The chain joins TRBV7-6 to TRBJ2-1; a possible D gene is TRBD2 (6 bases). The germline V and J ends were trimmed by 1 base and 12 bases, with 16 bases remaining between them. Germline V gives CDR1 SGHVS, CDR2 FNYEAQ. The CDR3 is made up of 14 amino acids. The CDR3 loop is CASSLVGSDYPQFF. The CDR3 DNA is TGTGCCAGCAGCTTAGTTGGATCGGACTACCCGCAGTTCTTC.

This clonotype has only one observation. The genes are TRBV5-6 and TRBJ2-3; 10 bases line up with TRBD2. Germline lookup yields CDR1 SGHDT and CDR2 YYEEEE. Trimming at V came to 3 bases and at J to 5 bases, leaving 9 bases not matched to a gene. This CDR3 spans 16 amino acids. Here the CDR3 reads CASSSLAGAGEDTQYF. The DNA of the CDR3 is TGTGCCAGCAGCTCGCTAGCGGGGGCCGGGGAAGATACGCAGTATTTT.

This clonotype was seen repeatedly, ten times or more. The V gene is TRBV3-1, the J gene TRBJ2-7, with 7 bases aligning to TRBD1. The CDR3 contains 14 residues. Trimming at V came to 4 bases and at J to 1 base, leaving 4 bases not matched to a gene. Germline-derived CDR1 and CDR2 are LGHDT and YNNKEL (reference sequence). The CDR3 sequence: CASSLGDSSYEQYF. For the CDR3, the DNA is TGTGCCAGCAGCCTTGGGGACAGTTCCTACGAGCAGTACTTC.

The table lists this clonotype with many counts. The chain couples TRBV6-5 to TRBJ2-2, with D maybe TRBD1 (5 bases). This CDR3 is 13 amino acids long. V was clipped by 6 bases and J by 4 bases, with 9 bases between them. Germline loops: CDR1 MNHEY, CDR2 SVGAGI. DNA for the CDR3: TGTGCCAGCAGATTCAGGGTCACCGGGGAGCTGTTTTTT. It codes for CASRFRVTGELFF.

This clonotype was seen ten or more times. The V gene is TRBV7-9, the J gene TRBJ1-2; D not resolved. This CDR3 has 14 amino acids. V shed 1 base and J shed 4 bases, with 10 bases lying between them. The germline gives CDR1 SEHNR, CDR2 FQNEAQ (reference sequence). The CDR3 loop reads CASSLGAGAYGYTF. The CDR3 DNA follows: TGTGCCAGCAGCTTAGGGGCAGGCGCCTATGGCTACACCTTC.

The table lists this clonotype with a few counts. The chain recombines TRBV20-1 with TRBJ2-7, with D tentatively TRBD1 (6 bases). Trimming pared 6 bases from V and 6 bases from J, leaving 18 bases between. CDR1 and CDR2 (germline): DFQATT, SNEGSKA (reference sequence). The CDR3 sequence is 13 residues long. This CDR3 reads CSAIRPGVGEQYF. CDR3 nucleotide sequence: TGCAGTGCCATCCGACCAGGGGTGGGCGAGCAGTACTTC.

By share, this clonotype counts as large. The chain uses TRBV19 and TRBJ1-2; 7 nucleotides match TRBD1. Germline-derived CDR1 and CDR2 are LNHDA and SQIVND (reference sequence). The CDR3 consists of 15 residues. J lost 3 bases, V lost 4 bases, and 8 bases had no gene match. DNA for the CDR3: TGTGCCAGTAGTACCCAACAGGGGAGGCACTATGGCTACACCTTC. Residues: CASSTQQGRHYGYTF.

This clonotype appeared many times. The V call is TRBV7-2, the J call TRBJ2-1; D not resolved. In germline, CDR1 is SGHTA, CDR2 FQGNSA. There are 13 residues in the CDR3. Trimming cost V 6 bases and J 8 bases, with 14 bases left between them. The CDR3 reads CASSLDRSDEQFF. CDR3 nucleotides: TGTGCCAGCAGTCTCGACCGGAGCGATGAGCAGTTCTTC.

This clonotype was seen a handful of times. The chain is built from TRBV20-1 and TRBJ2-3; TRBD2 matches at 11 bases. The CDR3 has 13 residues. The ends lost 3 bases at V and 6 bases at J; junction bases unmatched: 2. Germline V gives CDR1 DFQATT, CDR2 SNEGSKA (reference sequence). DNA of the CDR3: TGCAGTGCTAGGACTAGCGGGGCCGATACGCAGTATTTT. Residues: CSARTSGADTQYF.